The source of this T cell receptor beta chain is a study of blood T cell repertoires in COVID-19. This CDR3 has 14 residues. V lost 5 bases and J lost 1, with 10 bases in between. CDR1 and CDR2 (germline): LNHDA, SQIVND (reference sequence). Data came from immunoSEQ multiplex PCR; TCRdb stores just in-frame clones and leaves some out. The table includes roughly 160,000 clones, around 72% detected once. This chain uses TRBV19 with TRBJ2-3; D uncertain. The receptor was derived from a woman of 80 years or more with acute or convalescent COVID-19. Source material: peripheral blood. CDR3 region: CASSFLVGTDTQYF. For the CDR3, the DNA is TGTGCCAGTAGTTTCCTAGTCGGCACAGATACGCAGTATTTT.